A selection of T cell receptor beta chains follows, all from one sample in a study of control samples from healthy donors and cancer patients. Libraries were prepared by immunoSEQ multiplex PCR; TCRdb keeps only in-frame clonotypes and omits some of them. The table has approximately 150,000 clones, about 90% seen once. Sample: blood. The source is a young man in good health. CDR3s include the opening cysteine and the closing phenylalanine or tryptophan. The D gene is left open where the match is weak. The size field is filled for only some rows; it gives once, few, many or a size class.

TRBJ1-3 | . | TRBV7-2 | 11 | . | CASSLYHTIYF | TGTGCCAGCAGCTTATATCACACCATATATTTT
TRBJ1-5 | . | TRBV27 | 13 | . | CASSPGESQPQHF | TGTGCCAGCAGCCCAGGGGAAAGTCAGCCCCAGCATTTT
TRBJ2-2 | . | TRBV27 | 12 | . | CASMKNTGELFF | TGTGCCAGCATGAAGAACACCGGGGAGCTGTTTTTT
TRBJ2-5 | . | TRBV7-2 | 13 | . | CASSLARTWAQYF | TGTGCCAGCAGCTTAGCCCGGACGTGGGCCCAGTACTTC
TRBJ2-7 | few | TRBV7-2 | 14 | . | CASSVGLGYYEQYF | TGTGCCAGCAGCGTGGGACTGGGATACTACGAGCAGTACTTC
TRBJ2-4 | . | TRBV4-2 | 16 | TRBD2 | CASSPLAGGLGNIQYF | TGTGCCAGCAGCCCTTTAGCGGGGGGCTTGGGAAACATTCAGTACTTC
TRBJ2-1 | . | TRBV18 | 16 | . | CASSPPSGSSYNEQFF | TGTGCCAGCTCACCACCGTCCGGAAGCTCCTACAATGAGCAGTTCTTC
TRBJ1-1 | . | TRBV7-9 | 13 | . | CASSRDMNTEAFF | TGTGCCAGCAGCCGGGACATGAACACTGAAGCTTTCTTT
TRBJ1-1 | few | TRBV6-2/TRBV6-3 | 15 | . | CASSSAGTLLTEAFF | TGTGCCAGCAGTTCTGCCGGGACACTGCTCACTGAAGCTTTCTTT
TRBJ1-2 | . | TRBV2 | 14 | . | CATSRTALNYGYTF | TGTGCCACCTCGAGGACAGCGCTTAACTATGGCTACACCTTC
TRBJ2-1 | once | TRBV5-4 | 13 | TRBD2 | CASSSGMPTEQFF | TGTGCCAGCAGTAGCGGGATGCCTACTGAGCAGTTCTTC
TRBJ1-1 | . | TRBV6-2/TRBV6-3 | 16 | . | CASSYSNPGGRTEAFF | TGTGCCAGCAGTTACTCGAACCCCGGAGGGCGAACTGAAGCTTTCTTT
TRBJ1-5 | . | TRBV6-1 | 15 | . | CASSEFQGPNQPQHF | TGTGCCAGCAGTGAATTTCAGGGGCCCAATCAGCCCCAGCATTTT
TRBJ1-6 | . | TRBV6-2/TRBV6-3 | 15 | TRBD1 | CASSYDRGHGSPLHF | TGTGCCAGCAGTTACGACAGGGGGCACGGTTCACCCCTCCACTTT
TRBJ1-5 | . | TRBV19 | 13 | . | CASSIGVDQPQHF | TGTGCCAGTAGTATAGGGGTAGATCAGCCCCAGCATTTT
TRBJ2-1 | . | TRBV4-3 | 16 | TRBD2 | CASSQEYGGYSHEQFF | TGCGCCAGCAGCCAAGAGTACGGGGGGTATTCCCATGAGCAGTTCTTC
TRBJ2-2 | once | TRBV11-2 | 18 | . | CASSLGTGRGPNTGELFF | TGTGCCAGCAGCTTAGGGACAGGGCGGGGGCCGAACACCGGGGAGCTGTTTTTT
TRBJ1-1 | . | TRBV29-1 | 15 | . | CSVDIDFRRGTEAFF | TGCAGCGTTGATATAGACTTCAGACGGGGGACTGAAGCTTTCTTT
TRBJ1-5 | . | TRBV28 | 15 | . | CASSGGGASNQPQHF | TGTGCCTCGTCGGGCGGAGGGGCGTCCAATCAGCCCCAGCATTTT
TRBJ2-7 | . | TRBV9 | 17 | TRBD1 | CASSVAGQGPPQYEQYF | TGTGCCAGCAGCGTAGCGGGACAGGGGCCGCCTCAGTACGAGCAGTACTTC
TRBJ2-5 | . | TRBV7-8 | 16 | . | CASSLSLRASKETQYF | TGTGCCAGCAGCTTAAGTCTCCGGGCTTCCAAAGAGACCCAGTACTTC
TRBJ2-3 | . | TRBV4-1 | 15 | . | CASKQLTLGTDTQYF | TGCGCCAGCAAACAGTTAACCCTGGGCACAGATACGCAGTATTTT
TRBJ1-6 | . | TRBV28 | 12 | . | CASSLSGSPLHF | TGTGCCAGCAGTTTATCGGGTTCACCCCTCCACTTT
TRBJ1-4 | . | TRBV7-9 | 16 | . | CASSQNSAATNEKLFF | TGTGCCAGCAGCCAAAATTCAGCTGCAACTAATGAAAAACTGTTTTTT
TRBJ2-7 | . | TRBV7-2 | 15 | . | CASSNRQGISYEQYF | TGTGCCAGCAGCAACCGGCAGGGTATCTCCTACGAGCAGTACTTC
TRBJ2-3 | . | TRBV28 | 13 | . | CASSLRVSDTQYF | TGTGCCAGCAGTTTAAGAGTCTCAGATACGCAGTATTTT
TRBJ2-3 | . | TRBV7-9 | 15 | . | CASSTGPTPLDTQYF | TGTGCCAGCAGCACCGGACCAACCCCGCTGGATACGCAGTATTTT
TRBJ1-2 | . | TRBV29-1 | 14 | TRBD1 | CSVDREPFGYGYTF | TGCAGCGTGGACAGGGAACCCTTTGGCTATGGCTACACCTTC
TRBJ2-7 | . | TRBV7-8 | 15 | TRBD1 | CASSLGQGSSYEQYF | TGTGCCAGCAGCTTAGGACAGGGTAGCTCCTACGAGCAGTACTTC
TRBJ1-2 | . | TRBV27 | 14 | TRBD1 | CASSKGTGGYGYTF | TGTGCCAGCAGTAAAGGGACAGGGGGCTATGGCTACACCTTC
TRBJ2-4 | . | TRBV5-6 | 14 | TRBD1 | CASSPGQGRNIQYF | TGTGCCAGCAGCCCCGGACAGGGGAGAAACATTCAGTACTTC
TRBJ2-7 | . | TRBV11-1 | 12 | . | CASSLAGGEQYF | TGTGCCAGCAGCTTAGCCGGGGGCGAGCAGTACTTC
TRBJ2-3 | . | TRBV28 | 12 | TRBD2 | CASGGGTDTQYF | TGTGCGAGCGGGGGGGGCACAGATACGCAGTATTTT
TRBJ2-7 | . | TRBV19 | 17 | TRBD1 | CASSIFHLGDRSYEQYF | TGTGCCAGTAGTATTTTTCATTTGGGGGACAGGTCCTACGAGCAGTACTTC
TRBJ2-5 | . | TRBV7-9 | 15 | TRBD2 | CASSPGRGDQETQYF | TGTGCCAGCAGCCCCGGGCGGGGGGATCAAGAGACCCAGTACTTC
TRBJ2-6 | . | TRBV5-1 | 16 | TRBD2 | CASSLEGSGGRRVLTF | TGCGCCAGCAGCTTGGAGGGCAGCGGGGGCCGCCGCGTCCTGACTTTC
TRBJ2-1 | once | TRBV28 | 22 | . | CASSGPHRGGAGAKGERPEQFF | TGTGCCAGCAGTGGCCCCCACAGGGGTGGCGCGGGGGCCAAAGGGGAACGACCTGAGCAGTTCTTC
TRBJ1-1 | . | TRBV7-9 | 14 | TRBD1 | CASSQTGRVTEAFF | TGTGCCAGCAGCCAGACAGGGCGGGTCACTGAAGCTTTCTTT
TRBJ1-2 | . | TRBV9 | 12 | . | CASSGQSYGYTF | TGTGCCAGCAGCGGACAGTCCTATGGCTACACCTTC
TRBJ2-2 | . | TRBV13 | 12 | . | CASSSSPGELFF | TGTGCCAGCAGCTCTAGCCCCGGGGAGCTGTTTTTT
TRBJ1-2 | once | TRBV2 | 11 | . | CASSGGVGYTF | TGTGCCAGCAGTGGGGGTGTGGGCTACACCTTC
TRBJ1-1 | . | TRBV29-1 | 13 | . | CSVDKGVATEAFF | TGCAGCGTTGATAAAGGGGTGGCCACTGAAGCTTTCTTT
TRBJ2-7 | . | TRBV6-5 | 15 | TRBD1 | CASSYGQGVLYEQYF | TGTGCCAGCAGTTACGGACAGGGGGTACTGTACGAGCAGTACTTC
TRBJ2-3 | . | TRBV6-5 | 16 | TRBD2 | CASSYAGGAGTDTQYF | TGTGCCAGCAGTTACGCCGGGGGGGCCGGCACAGATACGCAGTATTTT
TRBJ1-2 | . | TRBV7-9 | 10 | . | CAAENHGYTF | TGTGCCGCGGAGAATCATGGCTACACCTTC
TRBJ1-4 | . | TRBV27 | 13 | . | CASSLSVNEKLFF | TGTGCCAGCAGTTTATCGGTTAATGAAAAACTGTTTTTT
TRBJ1-2 | . | TRBV28 | 11 | . | CASSLRGGDTF | TGTGCCAGCAGTTTAAGGGGAGGAGACACCTTC
TRBJ2-1 | . | TRBV28 | 20 | TRBD2 | CATRGDAPTSGGASYNEQFF | TGTGCCACCAGGGGGGATGCCCCAACTAGCGGGGGGGCCTCCTACAATGAGCAGTTCTTC
TRBJ2-3 | . | TRBV20-1 | 11 | . | CSARIGDTQYF | TGCAGTGCTAGGATAGGAGATACGCAGTATTTT
TRBJ1-1 | . | TRBV14 | 14 | . | CASSLDSMNTEAFF | TGTGCCAGCAGCCTGGACAGCATGAACACTGAAGCTTTCTTT
TRBJ2-4 | . | TRBV3-1/TRBV3-2 | 15 | TRBD1 | CASSPRGTGKNIQYF | TGTGCCAGCAGCCCCCGTGGGACAGGCAAAAACATTCAGTACTTC